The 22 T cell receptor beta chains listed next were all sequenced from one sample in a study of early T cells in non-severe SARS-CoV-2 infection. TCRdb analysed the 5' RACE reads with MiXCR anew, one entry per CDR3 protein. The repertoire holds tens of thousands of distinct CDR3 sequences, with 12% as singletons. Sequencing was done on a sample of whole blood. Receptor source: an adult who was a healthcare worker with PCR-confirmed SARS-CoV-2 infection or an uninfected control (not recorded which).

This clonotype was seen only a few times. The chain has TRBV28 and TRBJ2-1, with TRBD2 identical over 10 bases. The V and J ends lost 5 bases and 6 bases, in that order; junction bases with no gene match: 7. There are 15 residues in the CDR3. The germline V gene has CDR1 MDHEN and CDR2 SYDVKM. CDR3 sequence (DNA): TGTGCCAGCAGTGATCTAGCGGGAGATAGCAATGAGCAGTTCTTC. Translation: CASSDLAGDSNEQFF. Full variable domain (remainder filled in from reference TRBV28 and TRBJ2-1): DVKVTQSSRYLVKRTGEKVFLECVQDMDHENMFWYRQDPGLGLRLIYFSYDVKMKEKGDIPEGYSVSREKKERFSLILESASTNQTSMYLCASSDLAGDSNEQFFGPGTRLTVL.

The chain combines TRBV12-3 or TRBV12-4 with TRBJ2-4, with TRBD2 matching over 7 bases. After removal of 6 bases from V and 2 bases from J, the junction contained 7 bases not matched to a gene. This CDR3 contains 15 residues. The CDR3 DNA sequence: TGTGCCAGCAGGCCGCAGGGAGGGTCCAAAAACATTCAGTACTTC. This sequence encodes CASRPQGGSKNIQYF.

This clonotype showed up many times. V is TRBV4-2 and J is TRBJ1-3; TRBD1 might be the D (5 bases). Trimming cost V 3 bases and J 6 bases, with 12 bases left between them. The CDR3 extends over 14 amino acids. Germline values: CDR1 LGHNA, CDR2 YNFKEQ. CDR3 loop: CASSHGTPENTIYF. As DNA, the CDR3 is TGTGCCAGCAGCCACGGGACTCCTGAAAACACCATATATTTT.

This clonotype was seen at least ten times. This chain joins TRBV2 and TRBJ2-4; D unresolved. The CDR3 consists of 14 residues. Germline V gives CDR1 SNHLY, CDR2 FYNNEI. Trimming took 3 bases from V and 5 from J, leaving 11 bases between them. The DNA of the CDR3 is TGTGCCAGCAGTGACGTGCCTGGTCAAAACATTCAGTACTTC. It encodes CASSDVPGQNIQYF.

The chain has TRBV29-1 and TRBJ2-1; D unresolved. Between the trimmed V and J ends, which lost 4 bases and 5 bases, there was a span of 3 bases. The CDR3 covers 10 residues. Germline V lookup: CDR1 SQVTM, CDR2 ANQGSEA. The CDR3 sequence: CSVGNNEQFF. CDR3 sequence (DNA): TGCAGCGTTGGAAACAATGAGCAGTTCTTC.

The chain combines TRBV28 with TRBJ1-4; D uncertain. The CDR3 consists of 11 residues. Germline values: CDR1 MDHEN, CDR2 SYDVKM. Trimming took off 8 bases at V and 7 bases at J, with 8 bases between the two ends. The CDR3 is CASSRTEKLFF. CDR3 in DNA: TGTGCCAGCTCAAGGACTGAAAAACTGTTTTTT. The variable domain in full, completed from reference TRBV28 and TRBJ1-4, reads DVKVTQSSRYLVKRTGEKVFLECVQDMDHENMFWYRQDPGLGLRLIYFSYDVKMKEKGDIPEGYSVSREKKERFSLILESASTNQTSMYLCASSRTEKLFFGSGTQLSVL.

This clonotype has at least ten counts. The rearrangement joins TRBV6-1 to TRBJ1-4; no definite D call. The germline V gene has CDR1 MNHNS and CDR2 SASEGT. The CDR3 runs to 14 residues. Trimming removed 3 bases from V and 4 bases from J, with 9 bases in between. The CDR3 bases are TGTGCCAGCAGTGAGTACGGAAGTAATGAAAAACTGTTTTTT. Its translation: CASSEYGSNEKLFF.

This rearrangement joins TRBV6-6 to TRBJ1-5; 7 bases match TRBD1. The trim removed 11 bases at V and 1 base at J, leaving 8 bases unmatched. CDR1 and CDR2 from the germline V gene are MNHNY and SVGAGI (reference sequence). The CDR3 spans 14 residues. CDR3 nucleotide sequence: TGTGCCGTAAGGGGGCCAGGGAGCAATCAGCCCCAGCATTTT. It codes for CAVRGPGSNQPQHF.

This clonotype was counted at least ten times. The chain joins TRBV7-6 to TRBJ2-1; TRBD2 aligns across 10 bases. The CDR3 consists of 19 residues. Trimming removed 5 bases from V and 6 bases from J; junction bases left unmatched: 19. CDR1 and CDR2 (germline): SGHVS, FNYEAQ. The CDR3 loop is CASSKFPSGGAGEINEQFF. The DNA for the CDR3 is TGTGCCAGCAGCAAATTTCCCAGCGGGGGGGCCGGAGAGATCAATGAGCAGTTCTTC.

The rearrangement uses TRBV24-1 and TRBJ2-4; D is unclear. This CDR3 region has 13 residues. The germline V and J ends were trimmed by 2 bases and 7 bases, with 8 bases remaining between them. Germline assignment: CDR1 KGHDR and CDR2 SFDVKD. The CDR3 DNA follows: TGTGCCACCAGTGATTCCGATCTGAACATTCAGTACTTC. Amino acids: CATSDSDLNIQYF.

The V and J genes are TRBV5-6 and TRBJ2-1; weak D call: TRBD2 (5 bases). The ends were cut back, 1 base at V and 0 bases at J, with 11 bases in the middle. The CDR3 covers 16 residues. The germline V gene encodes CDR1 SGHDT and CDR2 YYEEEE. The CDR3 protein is CASSLIGGTSYNEQFF. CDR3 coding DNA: TGTGCCAGCAGCTTGATCGGAGGTACCTCCTACAATGAGCAGTTCTTC.

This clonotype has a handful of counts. The CDR3 bases are TGTGCCAGCAGGCTCACAGGTTCAGATGGCTACACCTTC. It specifies CASRLTGSDGYTF. The chain joins TRBV28 to TRBJ1-2, with a tentative D call TRBD1 (5 bases). The CDR3 has 13 amino acids. Trimming stripped 6 bases from V and 6 bases from J, with 14 bases between. Germline CDR1 MDHEN, CDR2 SYDVKM.

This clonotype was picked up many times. The DNA for the CDR3 is TGTGCCAGCAGCTTCGGACGCGAGCAGTTCTTC. Translating gives CASSFGREQFF. V is TRBV11-2 and J is TRBJ2-1; D call uncertain. The CDR3 is made up of 11 amino acids. The ends were cut back, 3 bases at V and 10 bases at J, with 7 bases in the middle. Germline V lookup: CDR1 SGHAT, CDR2 FQNNGV.

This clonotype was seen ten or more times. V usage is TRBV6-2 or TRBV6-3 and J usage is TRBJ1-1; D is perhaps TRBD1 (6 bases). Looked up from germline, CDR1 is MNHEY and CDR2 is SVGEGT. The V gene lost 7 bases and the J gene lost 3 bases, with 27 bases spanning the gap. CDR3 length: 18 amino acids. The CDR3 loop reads CASTWNLEGGTLDTEAFF. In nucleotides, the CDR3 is TGTGCCAGCACATGGAACCTGGAGGGGGGCACGTTGGACACTGAAGCTTTCTTT.

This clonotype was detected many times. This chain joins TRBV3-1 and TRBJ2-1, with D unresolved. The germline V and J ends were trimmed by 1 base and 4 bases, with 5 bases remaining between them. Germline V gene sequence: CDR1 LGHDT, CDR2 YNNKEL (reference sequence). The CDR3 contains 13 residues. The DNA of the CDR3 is TGTGCCAGCAGCCAAGGGGTATACAATGAGCAGTTCTTC. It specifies CASSQGVYNEQFF.

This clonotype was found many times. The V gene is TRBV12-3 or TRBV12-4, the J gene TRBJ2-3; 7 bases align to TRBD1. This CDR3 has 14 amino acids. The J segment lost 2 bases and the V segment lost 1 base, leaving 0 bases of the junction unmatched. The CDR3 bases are TGTGCCAGCAGTTTAGAGGGGGCCACAGATACGCAGTATTTT. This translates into CASSLEGATDTQYF.

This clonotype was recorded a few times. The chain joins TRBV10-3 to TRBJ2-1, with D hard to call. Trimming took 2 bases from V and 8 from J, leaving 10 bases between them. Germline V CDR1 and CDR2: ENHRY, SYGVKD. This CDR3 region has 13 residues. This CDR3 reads CAISETLTHEQFF. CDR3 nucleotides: TGTGCCATCAGTGAGACTCTAACTCATGAGCAGTTCTTC.

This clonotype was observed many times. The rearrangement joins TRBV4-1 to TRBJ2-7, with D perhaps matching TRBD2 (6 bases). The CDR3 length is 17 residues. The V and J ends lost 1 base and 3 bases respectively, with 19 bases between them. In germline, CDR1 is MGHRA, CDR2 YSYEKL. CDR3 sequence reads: CASSQVAVAGQFYEQYF. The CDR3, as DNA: TGCGCCAGCAGCCAAGTGGCTGTGGCGGGGCAGTTCTACGAGCAGTACTTC.

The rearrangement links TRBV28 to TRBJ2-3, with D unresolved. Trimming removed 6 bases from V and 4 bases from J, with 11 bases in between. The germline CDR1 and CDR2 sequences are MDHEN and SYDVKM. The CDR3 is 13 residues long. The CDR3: CASSRQLADTQYF. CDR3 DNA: TGTGCCAGCAGCCGTCAATTGGCAGATACGCAGTATTTT.

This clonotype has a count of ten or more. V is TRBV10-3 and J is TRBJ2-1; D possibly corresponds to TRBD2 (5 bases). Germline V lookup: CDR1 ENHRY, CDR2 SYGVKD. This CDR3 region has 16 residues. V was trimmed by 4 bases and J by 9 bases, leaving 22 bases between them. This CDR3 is CAISGPPWRTSFEQFF. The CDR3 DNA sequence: TGTGCCATCAGTGGTCCCCCCTGGCGAACTAGTTTTGAGCAGTTCTTC.

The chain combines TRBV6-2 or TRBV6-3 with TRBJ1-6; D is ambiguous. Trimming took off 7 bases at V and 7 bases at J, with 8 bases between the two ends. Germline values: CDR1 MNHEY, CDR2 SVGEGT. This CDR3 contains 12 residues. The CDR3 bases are TGTGCCAGCAAGGAATACAATTCACCCCTCCACTTT. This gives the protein CASKEYNSPLHF.

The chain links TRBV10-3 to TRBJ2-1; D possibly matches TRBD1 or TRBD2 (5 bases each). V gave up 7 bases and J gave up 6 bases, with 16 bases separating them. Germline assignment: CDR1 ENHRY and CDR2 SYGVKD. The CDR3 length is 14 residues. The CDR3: CAIKGAGRGNEQFF. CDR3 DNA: TGTGCCATCAAAGGGGCAGGGAGAGGCAATGAGCAGTTCTTC.